The rows below give T cell receptor beta chains drawn from one sample of a study of early T cells in non-severe SARS-CoV-2 infection. TCRdb fed the 5' RACE reads into MiXCR, producing one record per CDR3 protein. The repertoire includes over 85,000 distinct CDR3 sequences, around 13% of them detected once, and over 5% sits in the top ten. Sequences were obtained from whole blood. The receptor source for this set is an adult who was a healthcare worker with PCR-confirmed SARS-CoV-2 infection or an uninfected control (not recorded which). The CDR3 runs from the conserved cysteine through the conserved F or W. A D gene is named only where the DNA matches it firmly. Not every row has a clone size; where given, it reads once, few, many or a size class.

size: .; V: TRBV28; J: TRBJ2-5; D: .; CDR3: CASSLLMPVGTRETQYF; DNA: TGTGCCAGCAGTTTGCTAATGCCCGTAGGCACCCGAGAGACCCAGTACTTC
size: few; V: TRBV29-1; J: TRBJ2-1; D: .; CDR3: CSAALSRIDRDNEQFF; DNA: TGCAGCGCCGCCCTTAGCAGGATCGATCGGGACAATGAGCAGTTCTTC
size: .; V: TRBV2; J: TRBJ2-3; D: .; CDR3: CASGSSASSTDTQYF; DNA: TGTGCCAGCGGTTCGAGTGCCTCTAGCACAGATACGCAGTATTTT
size: .; V: TRBV21-1; J: TRBJ1-1; D: .; CDR3: CASSKTHPNTEAFF; DNA: TGTGCCAGCAGCAAAACCCACCCCAACACTGAAGCTTTCTTT
size: few; V: TRBV20-1; J: TRBJ1-5; D: .; CDR3: CSALYGYSNQPQHF; DNA: TGCAGTGCTCTGTATGGGTATAGCAATCAGCCCCAGCATTTT
size: many; V: TRBV9; J: TRBJ2-5; D: TRBD2; CDR3: CASSVSGIPIQETQYF; DNA: TGTGCCAGCAGCGTGAGCGGGATCCCCATTCAAGAGACCCAGTACTTC
size: .; V: TRBV4-1; J: TRBJ1-1; D: TRBD1; CDR3: CASSQQGDRGAFF; DNA: TGCGCCAGCAGCCAACAAGGGGACAGGGGGGCTTTCTTT
size: .; V: TRBV4-3; J: TRBJ2-7; D: .; CDR3: CASSQDQFREQYF; DNA: TGCGCCAGCAGCCAAGATCAGTTCCGCGAGCAGTACTTC
size: few; V: TRBV6-5; J: TRBJ1-2; D: TRBD1; CDR3: CASSYHPSGGEGYTF; DNA: TGTGCCAGCAGTTACCACCCCTCAGGGGGCGAGGGCTACACCTTC
size: .; V: TRBV4-1; J: TRBJ1-1; D: .; CDR3: CASSQSAGEAFF; DNA: TGCGCCAGCAGCCAATCTGCAGGGGAAGCTTTCTTT
size: many; V: TRBV7-9; J: TRBJ1-2; D: .; CDR3: CASSLSRGSGYTF; DNA: TGTGCCAGCAGCTTAAGTCGAGGATCTGGCTACACCTTC
size: few; V: TRBV7-8; J: TRBJ1-5; D: .; CDR3: CASSLIPRTDLNQPQHF; DNA: TGTGCCAGCAGCTTAATTCCTAGGACAGACCTCAATCAGCCCCAGCATTTT
size: few; V: TRBV5-6; J: TRBJ2-1; D: .; CDR3: CASSFLRDEQFF; DNA: TGTGCCAGCAGCTTCTTGAGGGATGAGCAGTTCTTC
size: .; V: TRBV7-2; J: TRBJ1-2; D: .; CDR3: CASSLVSGARVGYTF; DNA: TGTGCCAGCAGCTTAGTATCAGGCGCACGGGTTGGCTACACCTTC
size: .; V: TRBV6-5; J: TRBJ1-1; D: .; CDR3: CASSYSRKGYTEAFF; DNA: TGTGCCAGCAGTTACAGCCGGAAGGGGTACACTGAAGCTTTCTTT
size: .; V: TRBV7-6; J: TRBJ2-1; D: TRBD2; CDR3: CASSPQTSGSNEQFF; DNA: TGTGCCAGCAGCCCCCAGACTAGCGGGAGTAATGAGCAGTTCTTC
size: .; V: TRBV6-4; J: TRBJ1-1; D: .; CDR3: CASSDGGHNEAFF; DNA: TGTGCCAGCAGTGACGGGGGACATAATGAAGCTTTCTTT
size: few; V: TRBV12-3/TRBV12-4; J: TRBJ2-3; D: TRBD2; CDR3: CASSSRTSGRRDTQYF; DNA: TGTGCCAGCAGTTCCCGGACTAGCGGGAGACGCGATACGCAGTATTTT